These 10 T cell receptor beta chains were sequenced from one sample in a study of Graves' ophthalmopathy and Graves' hyperthyroidism. RNA served as the template for amplifying TCR beta CDR3 regions. First-round RT-PCR with HTBI primers preceded a second-round multiplex PCR. Using its own MiXCR run on the multiplex PCR reads, TCRdb lists one record per CDR3 protein. The data show 450,000 or so distinct CDR3 sequences, with about 15% seen just once and 8% to 10% held by the top ten. The sample was blood. All receptors come from a woman younger than 45 with Graves' ophthalmopathy.

The rearrangement links TRBV11-2 to TRBJ2-4; TRBD2 might be the D (5 bases). In germline, CDR1 is SGHAT, CDR2 FQNNGV. The CDR3 extends over 16 amino acids. V was cut by 3 bases and J by 2 bases, with 14 bases left in between. CDR3 nucleotide sequence: TGTGCCAGCAGCTTTACCGGGGTCGGGACCAAAAACATTCAGTACTTC. Translation: CASSFTGVGTKNIQYF.

The chain recombines TRBV12-3 or TRBV12-4 with TRBJ1-2; D might be TRBD1 (6 bases). The CDR3 extends over 12 amino acids. The V gene lost 7 bases and the J gene lost 7 bases, with 13 bases spanning the gap. CDR3 sequence: CASKLAGVGYTF. CDR3 nucleotides: TGTGCCAGCAAGTTAGCAGGGGTTGGCTACACCTTC.

There are many counts of this clonotype. V gene TRBV15 combines with J gene TRBJ1-2; no firm D call. Germline values: CDR1 LNHNV, CDR2 YYDKDF (reference sequence). The germline V and J ends were trimmed by 1 base and 8 bases, with 11 bases remaining between them. The length of the CDR3 is 13 residues. This CDR3 is CATSRGGVEGYTF. The CDR3 nucleotides read TGTGCCACCAGCAGAGGGGGAGTTGAGGGCTACACCTTC.

There are many counts of this clonotype. This chain uses TRBV29-1 with TRBJ2-7; D is unclear. This CDR3 contains 13 residues. CDR1 is SQVTM and CDR2 is ANQGSEA in the germline V gene. With 0 bases removed from V and 2 bases from J, the gap between germline ends came to 8 bases. DNA for the CDR3: TGCAGCGTTGAAGATTCGGAAACCTACGAGCAGTACTTC. It translates to CSVEDSETYEQYF.

This clonotype was picked up many times. For the CDR3, the DNA is TGTGCCAGCAGAGGATCAGGGGGTCAGCCCCAGCATTTT. Protein: CASRGSGGQPQHF. This rearrangement joins TRBV28 to TRBJ1-5, with 7 bases that match TRBD1. Per germline, CDR1 MDHEN and CDR2 SYDVKM. The CDR3 totals 13 residues. V shed 6 bases, J shed 6 bases, and the junction held 5 bases outside the gene matches. Drawing the rest from reference TRBV28 and TRBJ1-5, the complete variable domain is DVKVTQSSRYLVKRTGEKVFLECVQDMDHENMFWYRQDPGLGLRLIYFSYDVKMKEKGDIPEGYSVSREKKERFSLILESASTNQTSMYLCASRGSGGQPQHFGDGTRLSIL.

This clonotype was recorded many times. The rearrangement uses TRBV10-3 and TRBJ2-7; D may correspond to TRBD1 or TRBD2 (5 bases each). The V end was cut by 4 bases, the J end by 6 bases, with 7 bases between. Looked up from germline, CDR1 is ENHRY and CDR2 is SYGVKD. This CDR3 region has 11 residues. The CDR3 protein is CAISVGVEQYF. CDR3 DNA sequence: TGTGCCATCAGTGTGGGGGTCGAGCAGTACTTC.

This clonotype has at least ten counts. This rearrangement joins TRBV2 to TRBJ2-7, with 8 bases identical to TRBD1. Germline CDR1 is SNHLY and CDR2 is FYNNEI. This CDR3 is built from 14 residues. V trimming: 5 bases; J trimming: 3 bases; junction bases outside the gene matches: 6. The CDR3 spells CASSPDRDYYEQYF. CDR3 bases: TGTGCCAGCAGTCCGGACAGGGATTACTACGAGCAGTACTTC.

This clonotype occurred many times. CDR3 protein: CASSALDRGLGGYTF. CDR3 in DNA: TGTGCCAGCAGTGCTTTGGACAGGGGGCTTGGAGGCTACACCTTC. The chain uses TRBV6-1 and TRBJ1-2; 11 positions match TRBD1. Germline V gene lookup returns CDR1 MNHNS and CDR2 SASEGT. The CDR3 loop spans 15 amino acids. The junction had 9 bases not matched to a gene; V was cut back by 4 bases and J by 8 bases.

The J gene is TRBJ2-5, the V gene TRBV6-5; no clear D gene. Per germline, CDR1 MNHEY and CDR2 SVGAGI. CDR3 length equals 15 residues. V was pared by 2 bases and J by 7 bases, with 17 bases between. CDR3: CASSYDARQFGTQYF. The CDR3 DNA reads TGTGCCAGCAGTTACGACGCCCGTCAGTTTGGGACCCAGTACTTC.

This clonotype was counted at least ten times. The V and J genes are TRBV6-1 and TRBJ2-7; tentatively, D is TRBD2 (6 bases). V was clipped by 6 bases and J by 0 bases, with 12 bases between them. CDR1 is MNHNS, CDR2 SASEGT, per germline. The CDR3 runs 14 residues. The DNA of the CDR3 is TGTGCCAGCAGGACGGGACTCAGCTCCTACGAGCAGTACTTC. Translated, it gives CASRTGLSSYEQYF.